This TCR beta chain derives from a study of blood T cell repertoires in COVID-19. The CDR3 has 14 amino acids. Trimming took 3 bases from V and 7 from J, leaving 15 bases between them. CDR1 MNHNS and CDR2 SASEGT come from the germline V gene. The protocol was immunoSEQ multiplex PCR, while the TCRdb copy is restricted to in-frame clones and leaves out a portion. The sample yields under 300,000 clones, approximately 85% seen once. V usage is TRBV6-1 and J usage is TRBJ1-2; tentatively, D is TRBD1 (6 bases). The clonotype originates from a woman between 65 and 79 years old with acute or convalescent COVID-19. Sequencing used peripheral blood. As DNA, the CDR3 is TGTGCCAGCAGTGATTTCTTACAGGGCGGTGGCTACACCTTC. As protein: CASSDFLQGGGYTF.